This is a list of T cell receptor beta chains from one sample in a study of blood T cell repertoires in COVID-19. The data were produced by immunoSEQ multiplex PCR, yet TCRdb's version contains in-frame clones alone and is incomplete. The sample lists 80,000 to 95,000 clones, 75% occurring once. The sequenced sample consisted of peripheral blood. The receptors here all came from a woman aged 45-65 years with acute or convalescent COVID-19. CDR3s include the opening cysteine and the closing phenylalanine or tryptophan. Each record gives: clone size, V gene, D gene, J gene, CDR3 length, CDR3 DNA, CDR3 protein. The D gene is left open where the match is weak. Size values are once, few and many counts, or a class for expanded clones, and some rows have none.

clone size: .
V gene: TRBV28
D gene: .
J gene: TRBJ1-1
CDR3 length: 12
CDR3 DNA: TGTGCCAGCAGTGATTTGAGGACTGAAGCTTTCTTT
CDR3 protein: CASSDLRTEAFF

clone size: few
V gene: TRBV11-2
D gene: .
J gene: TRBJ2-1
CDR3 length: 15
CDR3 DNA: TGTGCCAGCAGCTTCCTAGGCGGGACTCGCAATGAGCAGTTCTTC
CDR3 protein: CASSFLGGTRNEQFF

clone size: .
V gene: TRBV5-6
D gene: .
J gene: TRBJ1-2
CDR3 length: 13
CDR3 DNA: TGTGCCAGCAGCTTGAATTCCAGGTCCGGCTACACCTTC
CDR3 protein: CASSLNSRSGYTF

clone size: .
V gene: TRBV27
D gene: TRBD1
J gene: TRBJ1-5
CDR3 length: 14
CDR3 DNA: TGTGCCAGCAGCCGCGGGACAGGGAGTCAGCCCCAGCATTTT
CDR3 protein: CASSRGTGSQPQHF

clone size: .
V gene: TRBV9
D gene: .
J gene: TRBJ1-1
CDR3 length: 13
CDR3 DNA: TGTGCCAGCAGCGTAGGCGGGTACACTGAAGCTTTCTTT
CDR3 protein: CASSVGGYTEAFF

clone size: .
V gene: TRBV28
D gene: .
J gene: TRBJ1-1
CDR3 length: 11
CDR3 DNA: TGTGCCAGCAGCTCGAACACTGAAGCTTTCTTT
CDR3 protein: CASSSNTEAFF

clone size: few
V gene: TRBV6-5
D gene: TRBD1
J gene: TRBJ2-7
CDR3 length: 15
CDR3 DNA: TGTGCCAGCACCGGAAAGGGACAGGGGGCCGACGAGCAGTACTTC
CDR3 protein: CASTGKGQGADEQYF

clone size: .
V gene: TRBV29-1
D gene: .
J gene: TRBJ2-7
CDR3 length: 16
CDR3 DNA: TGCAGCGTTGAAGATCTCTCAGGGGGGAACTCCTACGAGCAGTACTTC
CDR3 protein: CSVEDLSGGNSYEQYF

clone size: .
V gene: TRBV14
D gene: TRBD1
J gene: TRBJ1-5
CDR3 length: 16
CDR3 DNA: TGTGCCAGCAGCCAAGGGCACAGGACAGGGTTTCAGCCCCAGCATTTT
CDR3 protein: CASSQGHRTGFQPQHF

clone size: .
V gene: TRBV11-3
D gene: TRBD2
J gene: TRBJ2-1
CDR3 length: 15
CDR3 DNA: TGTGCCAGCAGCAAACTAGCGGCCTCCTACAATGAGCAGTTCTTC
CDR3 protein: CASSKLAASYNEQFF

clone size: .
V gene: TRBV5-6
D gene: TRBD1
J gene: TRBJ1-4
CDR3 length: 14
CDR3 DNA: TGTGCCAGCAGGCTGAGGGACAGGGGTGAAAAACTGTTTTTT
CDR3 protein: CASRLRDRGEKLFF

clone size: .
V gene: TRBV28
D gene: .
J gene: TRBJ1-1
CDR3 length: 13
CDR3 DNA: TGTGCCACCCTTGGGCAGTTGAACACTGAAGCTTTCTTT
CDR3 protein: CATLGQLNTEAFF

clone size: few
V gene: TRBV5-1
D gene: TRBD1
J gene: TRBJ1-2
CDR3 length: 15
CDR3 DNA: TGCGCCAGCAGCTTGGATGGACAGGGGGCCTATGGCTACACCTTC
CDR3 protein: CASSLDGQGAYGYTF

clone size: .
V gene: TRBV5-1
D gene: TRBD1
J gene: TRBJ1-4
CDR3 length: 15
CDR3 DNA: TGCGCCAGCAGCTTGGTAGGACAGGGGGATGAAAAACTGTTTTTT
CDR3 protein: CASSLVGQGDEKLFF

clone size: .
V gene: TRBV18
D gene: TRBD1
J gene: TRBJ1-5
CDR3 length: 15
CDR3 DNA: TGTGCCAGCTCAGCCACGTCAGGGGGCAGTCAGCCCCAGCATTTT
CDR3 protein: CASSATSGGSQPQHF

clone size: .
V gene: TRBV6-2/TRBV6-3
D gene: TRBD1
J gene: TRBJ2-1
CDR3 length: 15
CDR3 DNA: TGTGCCAGCAGTATAAAGGGGGCCCCTTACAATGAGCAGTTCTTC
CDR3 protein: CASSIKGAPYNEQFF

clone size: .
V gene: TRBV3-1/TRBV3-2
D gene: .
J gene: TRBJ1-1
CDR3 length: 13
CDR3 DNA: TGTGCCAGCAGCCCAGGGCATAACACTGAAGCTTTCTTT
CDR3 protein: CASSPGHNTEAFF

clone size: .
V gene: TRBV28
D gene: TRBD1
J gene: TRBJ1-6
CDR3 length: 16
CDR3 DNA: TGTGCCAGCACCCCGGGACAGGGCCAGGGAAATTCACCCCTCCACTTT
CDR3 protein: CASTPGQGQGNSPLHF

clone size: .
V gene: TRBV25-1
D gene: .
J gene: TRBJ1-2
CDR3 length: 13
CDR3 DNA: TGTGCCAGCAGTGACCCCTTAAAAGCTGGCTACACCTTC
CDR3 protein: CASSDPLKAGYTF

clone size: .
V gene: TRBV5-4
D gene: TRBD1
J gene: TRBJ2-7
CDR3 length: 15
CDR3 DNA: TGTGCCAGCAGCTTGATCAGGACAGGGGCACACGAGCAGTACTTC
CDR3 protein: CASSLIRTGAHEQYF

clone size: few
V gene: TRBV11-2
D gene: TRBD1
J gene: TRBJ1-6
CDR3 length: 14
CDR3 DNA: TGTGCCAGCAGCCTTACAGGGGAAAGGGCACCCCTCCACTTT
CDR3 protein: CASSLTGERAPLHF

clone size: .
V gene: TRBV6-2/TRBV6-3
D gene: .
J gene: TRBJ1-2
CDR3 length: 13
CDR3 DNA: TGTGCCAGCAGTCCCGACAGGATCTATGGCTACACCTTC
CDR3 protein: CASSPDRIYGYTF

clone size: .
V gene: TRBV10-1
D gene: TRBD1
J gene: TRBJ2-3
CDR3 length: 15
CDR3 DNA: TGCGCCAGCAGCGACCGGGACAGGAGCACAGATACGCAGTATTTT
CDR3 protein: CASSDRDRSTDTQYF

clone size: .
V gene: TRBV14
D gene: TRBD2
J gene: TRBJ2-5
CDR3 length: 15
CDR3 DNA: TGTGCCAGCAGCCTCCAGCGGGGGGGCCTAGAGACCCAGTACTTC
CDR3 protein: CASSLQRGGLETQYF

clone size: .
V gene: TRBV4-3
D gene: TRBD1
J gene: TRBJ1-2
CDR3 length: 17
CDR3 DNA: TGCGCCAGCAGCCAAGATGTCGAGGACAGGGGCTGGGGAGGCTACACCTTC
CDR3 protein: CASSQDVEDRGWGGYTF

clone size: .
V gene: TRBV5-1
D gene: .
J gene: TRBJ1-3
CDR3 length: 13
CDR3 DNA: TGCGCCAGGAGGAGAAGCTCTGGAAACACCATATATTTT
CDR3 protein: CARRRSSGNTIYF

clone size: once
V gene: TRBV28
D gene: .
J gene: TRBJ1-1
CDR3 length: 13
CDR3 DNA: TGTGCCACTACGAGGGATGAGCGCACTGAAGCTTTCTTT
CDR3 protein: CATTRDERTEAFF

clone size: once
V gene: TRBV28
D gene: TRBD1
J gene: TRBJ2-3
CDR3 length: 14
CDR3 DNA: TGTGCCAGCAGTGGGACAGGGCCCACAGATACGCAGTATTTT
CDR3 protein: CASSGTGPTDTQYF

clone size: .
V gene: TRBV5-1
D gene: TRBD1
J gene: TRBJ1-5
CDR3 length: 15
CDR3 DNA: TGCGCCAGCAGCCCGGGACAGGGTGGCAATCAGCCCCAGCATTTT
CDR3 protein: CASSPGQGGNQPQHF